This T cell receptor beta chain was captured in a study of blood T cells in healthy people across ages. At the level of the study: Through template switching, about one barcoded beta molecule was captured per two T cells, as measured in model experiments.

Each donor had around 11 milliliters of peripheral blood drawn. The second PCR ran roughly 6 to 12 cycles with a sample-barcoded 5' primer and J-beta primers. Template switching added a 12-random-nucleotide identifier to every cDNA molecule. A single record per CDR3 protein comes from TCRdb applying MiXCR to the 5' RACE reads. This sample has 1.5 million to 2 million distinct CDR3 sequences, with 28% found just once. The CDR3 consists of 12 residues. Trimming stripped 0 bases from V and 10 bases from J, with 8 bases between. The germline V gene encodes CDR1 SGHKS and CDR2 YYEKEE (reference sequence). The receptor's source is a woman aged 30 to 39 in good health. This chain links TRBV5-5 with TRBJ2-1; weak D call: TRBD2 (5 bases). What was sequenced was blood. The CDR3 region is CASSLVGEEQFF. The CDR3 region has the DNA TGTGCCAGCAGCTTGGTTGGGGAGGAGCAGTTCTTC.